The 27 T cell receptor beta chains presented below share a single source sample, sequenced in a study of cytomegalovirus exposure and HLA in healthy donors. The PCR used 60 Vbeta and 13 Jbeta primers. Sequenced by immunoSEQ multiplex PCR; TCRdb stores in-frame clones only, minus some. The sample shows under 150,000 clones, approximately 70% of them seen only once. Input material: PBMCs. The receptors stem from a woman aged 60-75 years in good health and CMV-seropositive.

The chain combines TRBV7-9 with TRBJ2-3, with TRBD2 matching 11 bases. Looked up from germline, CDR1 is SEHNR and CDR2 is FQNEAQ (reference sequence). Trimming took 5 bases from V and 13 from J; bases not matched to a gene: 8. The CDR3 covers 13 residues. CDR3 region: CASSHPLAGGEYF. The CDR3 DNA reads as TGTGCCAGCAGCCACCCTCTAGCGGGGGGCGAGTATTTT.

This clone is a singleton in its sample. This chain joins TRBV5-5 and TRBJ2-5, with 8 bases that match TRBD1. Germline V CDR1 and CDR2: SGHKS, YYEKEE (reference sequence). The CDR3 is made up of 15 amino acids. Unmatched junction bases numbered 5, after V lost 2 bases and J lost 2 bases. CDR3 loop: CASSFSGQVQETQYF. The CDR3 coding sequence is TGTGCCAGCAGCTTCTCGGGACAGGTTCAAGAGACCCAGTACTTC.

The rearrangement links TRBV18 to TRBJ1-5; D possibly corresponds to TRBD1 (5 bases). CDR3 length equals 16 residues. Germline CDR1 KGHSH, CDR2 LQKENI. The V gene lost 3 bases and the J gene lost 0 bases, with 12 bases spanning the gap. The CDR3 DNA reads TGTGCCAGCTCACCGATCGGGGGTTATAGCAATCAGCCCCAGCATTTT. Its protein is CASSPIGGYSNQPQHF.

To note about this clone: Other DNA sequences within the sample encode an identical CDR3. The CDR3: CASSLQGLNTEAFF. For the CDR3, the DNA is TGTGCCAGCAGCCTACAGGGTTTGAACACTGAAGCTTTCTTT. This chain connects TRBV11-3 to TRBJ1-1, with D possibly being TRBD1 (6 bases). CDR3 size: 14 residues. Germline CDR1 and CDR2: SGHNT and YENEEA. The germline V and J ends were trimmed by 5 bases and 0 bases, with 10 bases remaining between them.

The chain is built from TRBV5-4 and TRBJ2-5, with TRBD1 matching 7 bases. CDR3 size: 14 residues. Germline CDR1 SGHNT, CDR2 YYREEE (reference sequence). Trimming at V came to 4 bases and at J to 6 bases, leaving 9 bases not matched to a gene. CDR3 region: CASSQKTGTKTQYF. The CDR3 nucleotides are TGTGCCAGCAGCCAAAAGACAGGGACGAAGACCCAGTACTTC.

The rearrangement uses TRBV2 and TRBJ1-6; the D is unclear. In germline, CDR1 is SNHLY, CDR2 FYNNEI. The length of the CDR3 is 19 residues. V lost 2 bases, J lost 2 bases, and 19 bases lay in between. The CDR3 sequence: CASSEYRSPEGAYNSPLHF. Written as DNA, the CDR3 is TGTGCCAGCAGTGAATACCGGTCCCCGGAGGGAGCCTATAATTCACCCCTCCACTTT. Combining the CDR3 with reference TRBV2 and TRBJ1-6 gives the whole variable domain EPEVTQTPSHQVTQMGQEVILRCVPISNHLYFYWYRQILGQKVEFLVSFYNNEISEKSEIFDDQFSVERPDGSNFTLKIRSTKLEDSAMYFCASSEYRSPEGAYNSPLHFGNGTRLTVT.

This chain uses TRBV7-9 with TRBJ2-5; 9 bases are shared with TRBD1. The CDR3 is made up of 13 amino acids. Per germline, CDR1 SEHNR and CDR2 FQNEAQ (reference sequence). V shed 6 bases, J shed 3 bases, and the junction held 2 bases outside the gene matches. CDR3 DNA sequence: TGTGCCAGCAGAAGGACAGGGGAAGAGACCCAGTACTTC. This encodes CASRRTGEETQYF.

The chain is built from TRBV2 and TRBJ2-7, with D possibly TRBD1 on 6 matching bases. Germline CDR1 SNHLY, CDR2 FYNNEI. The germline V and J ends were trimmed by 7 bases and 0 bases, with 16 bases remaining between them. The CDR3 is 15 residues long. CDR3 amino acids: CASTQRQGSSYEQYF. CDR3 bases: TGTGCCAGCACCCAACGGCAGGGGAGCTCCTACGAGCAGTACTTC.

The V and J genes are TRBV10-2 and TRBJ1-1; weak D call: TRBD1 (5 bases). This CDR3 region has 11 residues. Germline V gene sequence: CDR1 WSHSY, CDR2 SAAADI. Trimming stripped 6 bases from V and 5 bases from J, with 7 bases between. CDR3 sequence reads: CASRQGTEAFF. The CDR3 DNA follows: TGCGCCAGCAGGCAGGGTACTGAAGCTTTCTTT.

The rearrangement uses TRBV4-1 and TRBJ2-5; D gene unclear. Trimming shortened V by 5 bases and J by 2 bases, and 9 bases separated the two germline ends. Germline CDR1 MGHRA, CDR2 YSYEKL. CDR3 size: 13 residues. The CDR3 coding sequence is TGCGCCAGCAGCGACCCGGGTCAAGAGACCCAGTACTTC. This translates into CASSDPGQETQYF.

V gene TRBV7-6 combines with J gene TRBJ1-5; 10 bases are shared with TRBD1. This CDR3 is 15 amino acids long. Germline V gene sequence: CDR1 SGHVS, CDR2 FNYEAQ. V gave up 1 base and J gave up 4 bases; unmatched junction bases: 1. This chain's CDR3 is CASSLGDRGNQPQHF. CDR3 coding DNA: TGTGCCAGCAGCTTAGGGGACAGGGGAAATCAGCCCCAGCATTTT.

The CDR3 loop reads CASSRTGGGSPLHF. CDR3 bases: TGTGCCAGCAGCAGGACAGGGGGCGGATCACCCCTCCACTTT. The gene calls are TRBV11-3 and TRBJ1-6; 11 positions agree with TRBD1. Trimming at V came to 5 bases and at J to 10 bases, leaving 4 bases not matched to a gene. The CDR3 runs 14 residues. Germline-derived CDR1 and CDR2 are SGHNT and YENEEA.

This chain links TRBV5-8 with TRBJ1-5; TRBD1 might be the D (5 bases). The V end lost 2 bases, the J end lost 5 bases, and 14 bases lay between the germline ends. The CDR3 has 15 residues. Per germline, CDR1 SGHTS and CDR2 YDEGEE. The CDR3 nucleotides are TGTGCCAGCAGCTTTGGTTTGGGCAGGGATCAGCCCCAGCATTTT. The encoded protein is CASSFGLGRDQPQHF.

This chain uses TRBV6-5 with TRBJ2-7, with D perhaps matching TRBD1 (6 bases). Germline assignment: CDR1 MNHEY and CDR2 SVGAGI. The CDR3 extends over 16 amino acids. Trimming took 0 bases from V and 5 from J, leaving 17 bases between them. CDR3 nucleotides: TGTGCCAGCAGTTACTCCCCGACAGGCAAGCGCCACGAGCAGTACTTC. Amino acid sequence: CASSYSPTGKRHEQYF.

The chain couples TRBV5-8 to TRBJ2-5, with 9 bases lining up with TRBD1. The junction had 2 bases not matched to a gene; V was cut back by 0 bases and J by 5 bases. The CDR3 covers 14 residues. From germline, CDR1 is SGHTS and CDR2 YDEGEE. In DNA, the CDR3 is TGTGCCAGCAGCTTGGGGGACAGGGTGGAGACCCAGTACTTC. Protein product: CASSLGDRVETQYF.

A single count supports this clone. The V and J genes are TRBV5-6 and TRBJ1-4; no definite D call. Trimming removed 0 bases from V and 4 bases from J, with 10 bases in between. The CDR3 spans 15 residues. Germline CDR1 SGHDT, CDR2 YYEEEE. CDR3 amino acids: CASSLAQTFNEKLFF. The CDR3 DNA follows: TGTGCCAGCAGCTTGGCGCAGACTTTTAATGAAAAACTGTTTTTT.

This clone was found once. The genes are TRBV11-2 and TRBJ1-4, with TRBD1 as a possible D gene (5 bases). The CDR3 is 15 amino acids. Germline V gene sequence: CDR1 SGHAT, CDR2 FQNNGV. Deletions cut 5 bases from V and 2 bases from J, with 12 bases between. The CDR3 region has the DNA TGTGCCAGCAGCCTCCCAGGGAGGACTAATGAAAAACTGTTTTTT. Its translation is CASSLPGRTNEKLFF.

The V gene is TRBV27, the J gene TRBJ2-3, with 7 bases lining up with TRBD1. Germline CDR1 MNHEY, CDR2 SMNVEV (reference sequence). Trimming took 3 bases from V and 2 from J; bases not matched to a gene: 5. This CDR3 region has 15 residues. Here the CDR3 DNA reads TGTGCCAGCAGTTTTAAGGGGACAGCCACAGATACGCAGTATTTT. This encodes CASSFKGTATDTQYF.

The gene calls are TRBV9 and TRBJ1-2, with no clear D. The V end was cut by 4 bases, the J end by 3 bases, with 4 bases between. Germline CDR1 is SGDLS and CDR2 is YYNGEE. The CDR3 is made up of 11 amino acids. CDR3 DNA sequence: TGTGCCAGCAGCTCTGACTATGGCTACACCTTC. Protein sequence: CASSSDYGYTF.

This chain connects TRBV5-4 to TRBJ2-2; TRBD1 might be the D (7 bases). The length of the CDR3 is 16 residues. V was shortened by 7 bases and J by 4 bases, with 20 bases between the two germline ends. The germline V gene has CDR1 SGHNT and CDR2 YYREEE (reference sequence). DNA of the CDR3: TGTGCCAGCCTAAAAGGAGGGGGCGATGTCACCGGGGAGCTGTTTTTT. The encoded protein is CASLKGGGDVTGELFF.

The CDR3 nucleotides are TGTGCCAGCAGCCCTGGACAGGATCAGCCCCAGCATTTT. Its translation is CASSPGQDQPQHF. The chain couples TRBV11-2 to TRBJ1-5; 7 nucleotides agree with TRBD1. CDR1 and CDR2 from the germline V gene are SGHAT and FQNNGV. There are 13 residues in the CDR3. Trimming removed 5 bases from V and 5 bases from J; junction bases left unmatched: 3.

This clone was observed a handful of times. The CDR3 is CASSSDHFLPTGGQQPQHF. CDR3 bases: TGTGCCAGCAGTTCCGATCACTTCCTACCTACAGGGGGGCAACAGCCCCAGCATTTT. This chain uses TRBV28 with TRBJ1-5; 8 positions match TRBD1. CDR1 MDHEN and CDR2 SYDVKM come from the germline V gene. V lost 4 bases, J lost 7 bases, and 21 bases stayed unmatched. This CDR3 has 19 amino acids.

This clone was seen a single time. The chain employs TRBV6-5 and TRBJ1-1, with D possibly TRBD1 on 5 matching bases. V lost 0 bases, J lost 3 bases, and 14 bases lay in between. The CDR3 is 16 amino acids. The germline V gene encodes CDR1 MNHEY and CDR2 SVGAGI. Here the CDR3 DNA reads TGTGCCAGCAGTTACTCGAGACTGACGGGGGACACTGAAGCTTTCTTT. Translating it yields CASSYSRLTGDTEAFF.

The chain is built from TRBV11-2 and TRBJ1-2; TRBD1 matches at 8 bases. The junction had 8 bases not matched to a gene; V was cut back by 3 bases and J by 5 bases. Germline loops: CDR1 SGHAT, CDR2 FQNNGV. The CDR3 totals 15 residues. CDR3 amino acids: CASSFLSTGEYGYTF. The CDR3 coding sequence is TGTGCCAGCAGCTTTCTCTCGACAGGGGAGTATGGCTACACCTTC.

The chain uses TRBV14 and TRBJ2-1; TRBD2 aligns across 15 bases. Trimming at V came to 2 bases and at J to 7 bases, leaving 6 bases not matched to a gene. CDR3 length: 17 residues. Germline lookup yields CDR1 SGHDN and CDR2 FVKESK. The DNA of the CDR3 is TGTGCCAGCAGCCAACATACCGGGACTAGCGGGGGGAATGAGCAGTTCTTC. This encodes CASSQHTGTSGGNEQFF.

This clone was counted only a few times. The gene calls are TRBV15 and TRBJ1-5; D unclear. Looked up from germline, CDR1 is LNHNV and CDR2 is YYDKDF (reference sequence). This CDR3 comprises 14 residues. V was clipped by 3 bases and J by 6 bases, with 12 bases between them. This CDR3 reads CATSREGGAQPQHF. The CDR3 DNA is TGTGCCACCAGCAGGGAGGGAGGCGCTCAGCCCCAGCATTTT.

The chain uses TRBV23-1 and TRBJ1-3; 11 positions match TRBD1. TRBV23-1 is flagged as an ORF with uncertain function. The CDR3 is 16 amino acids. V lost 3 bases to trimming and J lost 0 bases; unmatched junction nucleotides: 1. As DNA, the CDR3 is TGCGCCAGCAGTCATGGGACAGGGGGCTCTGGAAACACCATATATTTT. This gives the protein CASSHGTGGSGNTIYF.